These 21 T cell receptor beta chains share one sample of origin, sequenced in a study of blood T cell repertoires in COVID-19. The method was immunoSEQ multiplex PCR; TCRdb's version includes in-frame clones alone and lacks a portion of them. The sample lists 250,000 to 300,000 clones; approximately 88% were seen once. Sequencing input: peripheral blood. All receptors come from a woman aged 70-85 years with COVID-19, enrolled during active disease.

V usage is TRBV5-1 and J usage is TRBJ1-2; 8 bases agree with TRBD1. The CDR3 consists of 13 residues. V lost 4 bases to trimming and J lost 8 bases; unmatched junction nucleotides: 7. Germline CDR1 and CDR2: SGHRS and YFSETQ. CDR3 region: CASSELQGGGYTF. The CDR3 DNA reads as TGCGCCAGCAGCGAGTTACAGGGGGGCGGCTACACCTTC.

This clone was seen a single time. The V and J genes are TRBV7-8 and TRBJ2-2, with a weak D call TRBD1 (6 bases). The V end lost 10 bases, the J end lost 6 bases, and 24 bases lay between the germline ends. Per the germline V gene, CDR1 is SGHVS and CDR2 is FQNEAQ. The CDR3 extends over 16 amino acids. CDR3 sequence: CAILPPGTFNPGELFF. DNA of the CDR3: TGTGCCATCCTTCCACCCGGGACATTCAACCCCGGGGAGCTGTTTTTT.

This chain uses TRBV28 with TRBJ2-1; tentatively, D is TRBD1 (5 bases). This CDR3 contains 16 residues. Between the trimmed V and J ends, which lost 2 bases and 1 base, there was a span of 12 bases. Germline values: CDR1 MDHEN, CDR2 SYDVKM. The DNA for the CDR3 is TGTGCCAGCAGTTTACGCCCGGCAGGGTCCTACAATGAGCAGTTCTTC. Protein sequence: CASSLRPAGSYNEQFF.

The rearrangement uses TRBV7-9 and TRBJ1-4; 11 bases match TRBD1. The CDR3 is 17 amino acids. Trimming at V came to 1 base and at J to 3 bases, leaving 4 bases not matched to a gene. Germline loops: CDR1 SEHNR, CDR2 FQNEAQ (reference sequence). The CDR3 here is CASSLGGQGAANEKLFF. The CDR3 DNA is TGTGCCAGCAGCTTAGGTGGACAGGGGGCAGCTAATGAAAAACTGTTTTTT.

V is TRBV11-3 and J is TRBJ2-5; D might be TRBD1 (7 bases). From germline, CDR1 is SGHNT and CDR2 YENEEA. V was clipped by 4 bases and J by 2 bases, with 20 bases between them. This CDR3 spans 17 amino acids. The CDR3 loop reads CASSYGRTGQAQETQYF. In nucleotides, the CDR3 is TGTGCCAGCAGCTACGGGAGAACAGGACAGGCTCAAGAGACCCAGTACTTC.

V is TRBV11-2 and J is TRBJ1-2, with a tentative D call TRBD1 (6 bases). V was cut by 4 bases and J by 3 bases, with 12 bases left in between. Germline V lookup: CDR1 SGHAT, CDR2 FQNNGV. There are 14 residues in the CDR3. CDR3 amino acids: CASSSSGADYGYTF. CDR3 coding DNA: TGTGCCAGCAGCTCTTCAGGGGCTGACTATGGCTACACCTTC.

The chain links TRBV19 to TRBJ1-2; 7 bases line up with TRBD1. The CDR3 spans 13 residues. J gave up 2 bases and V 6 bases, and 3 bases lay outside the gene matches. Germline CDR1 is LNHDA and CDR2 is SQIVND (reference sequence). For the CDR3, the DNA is TGTGCCAGTAGCCCGACAGGGAACTATGGCTACACCTTC. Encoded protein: CASSPTGNYGYTF.

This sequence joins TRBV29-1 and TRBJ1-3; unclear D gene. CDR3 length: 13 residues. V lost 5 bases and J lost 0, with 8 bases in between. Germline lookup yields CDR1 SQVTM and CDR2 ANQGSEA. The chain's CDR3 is CSVYTNSGNTIYF. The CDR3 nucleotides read TGCAGCGTTTACACCAACTCTGGAAACACCATATATTTT.

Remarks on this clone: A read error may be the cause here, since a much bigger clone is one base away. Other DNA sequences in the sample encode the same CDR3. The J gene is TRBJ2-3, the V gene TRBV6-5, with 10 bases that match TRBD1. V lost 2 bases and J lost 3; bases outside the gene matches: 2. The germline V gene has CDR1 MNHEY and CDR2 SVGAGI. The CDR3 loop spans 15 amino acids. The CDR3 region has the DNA TGTGCCAGCAGTTACGGGGGACAGGGGACAGATACGCAGTATTTT. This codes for CASSYGGQGTDTQYF.

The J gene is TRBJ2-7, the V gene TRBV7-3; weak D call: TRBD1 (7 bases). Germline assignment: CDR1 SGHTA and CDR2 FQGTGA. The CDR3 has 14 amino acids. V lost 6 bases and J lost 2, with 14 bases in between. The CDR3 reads CASSSQGGAYEQYF. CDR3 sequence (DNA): TGTGCCAGCAGTTCTCAGGGGGGAGCCTACGAGCAGTACTTC.

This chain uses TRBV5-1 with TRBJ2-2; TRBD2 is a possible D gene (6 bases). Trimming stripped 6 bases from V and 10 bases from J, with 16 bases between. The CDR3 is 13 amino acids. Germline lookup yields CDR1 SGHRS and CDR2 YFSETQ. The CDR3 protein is CASNPKDYQELFF. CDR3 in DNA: TGCGCCAGCAACCCAAAGGACTACCAGGAGCTGTTTTTT.

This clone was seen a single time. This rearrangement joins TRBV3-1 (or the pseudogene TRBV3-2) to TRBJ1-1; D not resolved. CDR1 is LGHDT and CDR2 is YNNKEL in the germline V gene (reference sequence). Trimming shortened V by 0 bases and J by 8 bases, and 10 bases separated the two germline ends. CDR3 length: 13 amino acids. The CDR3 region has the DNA TGTGCCAGCAGCCAAGATAGCCGGCTGGAAGCTTTCTTT. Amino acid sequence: CASSQDSRLEAFF.

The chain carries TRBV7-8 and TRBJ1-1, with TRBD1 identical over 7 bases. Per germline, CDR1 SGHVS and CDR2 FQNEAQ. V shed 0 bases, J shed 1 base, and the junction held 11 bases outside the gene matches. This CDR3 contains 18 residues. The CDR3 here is CASSLALMGRGRNTEAFF. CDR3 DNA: TGTGCCAGCAGCTTAGCGCTAATGGGCAGGGGGAGGAACACTGAAGCTTTCTTT.

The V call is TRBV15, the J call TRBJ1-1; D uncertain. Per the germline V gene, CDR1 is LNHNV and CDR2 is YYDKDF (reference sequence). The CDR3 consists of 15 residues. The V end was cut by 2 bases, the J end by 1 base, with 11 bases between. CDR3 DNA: TGTGCCACCAGCAGACTTCGATGGCAGAACACTGAAGCTTTCTTT. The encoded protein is CATSRLRWQNTEAFF.

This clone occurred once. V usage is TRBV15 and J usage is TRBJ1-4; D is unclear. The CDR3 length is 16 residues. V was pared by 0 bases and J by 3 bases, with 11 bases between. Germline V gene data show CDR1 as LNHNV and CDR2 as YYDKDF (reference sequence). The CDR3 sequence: CATSRDAGLSNEKLFF. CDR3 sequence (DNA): TGTGCCACCAGCAGAGATGCAGGCCTTTCTAATGAAAAACTGTTTTTT.

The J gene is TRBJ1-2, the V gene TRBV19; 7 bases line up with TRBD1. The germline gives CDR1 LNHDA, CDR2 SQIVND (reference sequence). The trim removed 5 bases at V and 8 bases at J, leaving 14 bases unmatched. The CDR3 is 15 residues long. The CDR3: CASSPLQGQLGGYTF. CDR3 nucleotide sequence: TGTGCCAGTAGTCCCCTACAGGGGCAATTGGGGGGCTACACCTTC.

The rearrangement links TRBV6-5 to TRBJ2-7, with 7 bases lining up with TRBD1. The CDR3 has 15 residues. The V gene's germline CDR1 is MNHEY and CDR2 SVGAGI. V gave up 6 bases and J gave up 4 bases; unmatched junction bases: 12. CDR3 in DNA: TGTGCCAGCAGCCAGACACAGGGGTCGGGTTACGAGCAGTACTTC. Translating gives CASSQTQGSGYEQYF.

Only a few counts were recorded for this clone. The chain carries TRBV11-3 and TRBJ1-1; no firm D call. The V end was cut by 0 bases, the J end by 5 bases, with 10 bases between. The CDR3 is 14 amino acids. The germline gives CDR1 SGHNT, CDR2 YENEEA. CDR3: CASSLDSRGTEAFF. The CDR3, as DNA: TGTGCCAGCAGCTTAGATTCACGGGGTACTGAAGCTTTCTTT.

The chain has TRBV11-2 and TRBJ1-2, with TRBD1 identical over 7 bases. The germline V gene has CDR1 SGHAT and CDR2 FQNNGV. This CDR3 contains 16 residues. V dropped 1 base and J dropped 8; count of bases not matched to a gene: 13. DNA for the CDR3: TGTGCCAGCAGCTTAGGAGGGGGCGCCTCGGTATGGGGCTACACCTTC. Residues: CASSLGGGASVWGYTF.

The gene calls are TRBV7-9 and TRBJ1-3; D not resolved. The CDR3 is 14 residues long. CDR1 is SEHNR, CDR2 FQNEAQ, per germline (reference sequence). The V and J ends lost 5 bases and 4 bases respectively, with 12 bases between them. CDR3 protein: CASSPYSVGNTIYF. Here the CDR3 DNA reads TGTGCCAGCAGCCCATACTCCGTCGGAAACACCATATATTTT.

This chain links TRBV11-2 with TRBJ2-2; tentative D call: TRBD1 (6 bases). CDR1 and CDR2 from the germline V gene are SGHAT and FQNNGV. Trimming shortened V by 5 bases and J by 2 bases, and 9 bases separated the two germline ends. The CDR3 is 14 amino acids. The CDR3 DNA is TGTGCCAGCAGCCCACAGGGAAACACCGGGGAGCTGTTTTTT. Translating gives CASSPQGNTGELFF.